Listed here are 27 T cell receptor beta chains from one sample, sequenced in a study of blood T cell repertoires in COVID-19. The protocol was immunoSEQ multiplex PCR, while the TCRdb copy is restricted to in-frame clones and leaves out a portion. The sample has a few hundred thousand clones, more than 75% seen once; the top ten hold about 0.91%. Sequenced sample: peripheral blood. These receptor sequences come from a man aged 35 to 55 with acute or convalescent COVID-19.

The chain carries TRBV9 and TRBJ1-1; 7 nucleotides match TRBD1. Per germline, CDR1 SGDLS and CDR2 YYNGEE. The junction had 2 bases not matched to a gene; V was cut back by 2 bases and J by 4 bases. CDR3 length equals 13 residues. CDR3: CASSVSGGTEAFF. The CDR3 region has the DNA TGTGCCAGCAGCGTCTCAGGGGGCACTGAAGCTTTCTTT.

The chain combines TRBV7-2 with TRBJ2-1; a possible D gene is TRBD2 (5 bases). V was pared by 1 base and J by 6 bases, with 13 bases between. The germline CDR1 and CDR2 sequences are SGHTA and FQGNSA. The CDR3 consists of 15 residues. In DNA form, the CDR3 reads TGTGCCAGCAGCTTAGGGACTGGGAGTTTCAATGAGCAGTTCTTC. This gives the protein CASSLGTGSFNEQFF.

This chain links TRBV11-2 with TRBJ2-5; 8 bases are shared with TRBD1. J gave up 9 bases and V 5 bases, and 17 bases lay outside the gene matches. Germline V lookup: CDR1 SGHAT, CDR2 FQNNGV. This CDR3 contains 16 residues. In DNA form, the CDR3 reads TGTGCCAGCAGCCCTATAGGACAGGGTGGGGTATTGGCCCAGTACTTC. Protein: CASSPIGQGGVLAQYF.

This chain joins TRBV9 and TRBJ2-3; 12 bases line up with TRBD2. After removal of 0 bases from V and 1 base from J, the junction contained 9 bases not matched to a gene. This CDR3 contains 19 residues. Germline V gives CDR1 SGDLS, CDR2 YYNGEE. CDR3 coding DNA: TGTGCCAGCAGCGTAGGGCTAGCGGGGGGGACTCTTCGCACAGATACGCAGTATTTT. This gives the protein CASSVGLAGGTLRTDTQYF.

The DNA for the CDR3 is TGTGCCAGCAGTTATGACCTTAGCAATTCACCCCTCCACTTT. This sequence encodes CASSYDLSNSPLHF. The chain couples TRBV6-5 to TRBJ1-6, with D unresolved. V lost 3 bases and J lost 7, with 10 bases in between. This CDR3 has 14 residues. In germline, CDR1 is MNHEY, CDR2 SVGAGI.

This chain's CDR3 is CASSLDSRYEQYF. CDR3 nucleotide sequence: TGCGCCAGCAGCTTGGACAGCCGCTACGAGCAGTACTTC. The rearrangement uses TRBV5-1 and TRBJ2-7; no reliable D call. CDR1 and CDR2 from the germline V gene are SGHRS and YFSETQ. Trimming removed 0 bases at V and 3 bases at J, with 7 bases between. The CDR3 runs 13 residues.

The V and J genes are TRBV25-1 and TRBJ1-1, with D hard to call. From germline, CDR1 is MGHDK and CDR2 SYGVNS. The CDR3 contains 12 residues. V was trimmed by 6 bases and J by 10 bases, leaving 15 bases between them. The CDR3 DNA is TGTGCCAGCAGCCACGAGGGAATAGTAGCTTTCTTT. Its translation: CASSHEGIVAFF.

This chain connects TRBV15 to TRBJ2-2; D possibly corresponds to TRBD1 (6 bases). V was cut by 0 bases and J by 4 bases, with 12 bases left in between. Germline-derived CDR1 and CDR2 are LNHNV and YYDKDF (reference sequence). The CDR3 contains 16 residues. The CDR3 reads CATSREAGATTGELFF. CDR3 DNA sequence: TGTGCCACCAGCAGAGAGGCAGGGGCGACCACCGGGGAGCTGTTTTTT.

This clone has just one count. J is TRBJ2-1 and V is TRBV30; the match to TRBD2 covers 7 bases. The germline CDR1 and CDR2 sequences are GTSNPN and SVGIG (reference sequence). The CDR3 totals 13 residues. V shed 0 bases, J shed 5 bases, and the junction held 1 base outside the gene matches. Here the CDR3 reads CAWSVGTNNEQFF. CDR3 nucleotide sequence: TGTGCCTGGAGTGTAGGGACTAACAATGAGCAGTTCTTC.

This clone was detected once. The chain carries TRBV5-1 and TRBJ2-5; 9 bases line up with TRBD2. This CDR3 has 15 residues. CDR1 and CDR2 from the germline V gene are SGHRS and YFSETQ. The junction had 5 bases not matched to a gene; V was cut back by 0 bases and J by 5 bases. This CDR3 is CASSLAAGGQETQYF. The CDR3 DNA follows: TGCGCCAGCAGCTTGGCGGCGGGGGGGCAGGAGACCCAGTACTTC.

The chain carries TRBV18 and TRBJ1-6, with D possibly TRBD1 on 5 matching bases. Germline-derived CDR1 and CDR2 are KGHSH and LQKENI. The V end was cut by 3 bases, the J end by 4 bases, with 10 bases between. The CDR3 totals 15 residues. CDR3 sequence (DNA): TGTGCCAGCTCACCGGCGGACATTTATAATTCACCCCTCCACTTT. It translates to CASSPADIYNSPLHF.

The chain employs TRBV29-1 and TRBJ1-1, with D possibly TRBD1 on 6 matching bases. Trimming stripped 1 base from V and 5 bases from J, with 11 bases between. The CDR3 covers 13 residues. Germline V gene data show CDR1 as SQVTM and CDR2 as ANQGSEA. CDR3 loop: CSVEGDQGTEAFF. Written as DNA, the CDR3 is TGCAGCGTTGAAGGAGACCAGGGGACTGAAGCTTTCTTT.

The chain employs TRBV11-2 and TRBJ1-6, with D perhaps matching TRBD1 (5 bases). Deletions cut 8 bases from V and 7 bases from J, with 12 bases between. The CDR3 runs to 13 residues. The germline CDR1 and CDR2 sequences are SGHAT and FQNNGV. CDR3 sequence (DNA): TGTGCCAGCTTGGGGCCCGGGAATTCACCCCTCCACTTT. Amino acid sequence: CASLGPGNSPLHF.

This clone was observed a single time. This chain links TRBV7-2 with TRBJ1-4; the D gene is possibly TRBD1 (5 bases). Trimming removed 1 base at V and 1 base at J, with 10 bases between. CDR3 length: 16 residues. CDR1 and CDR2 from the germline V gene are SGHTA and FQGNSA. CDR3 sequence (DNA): TGTGCCAGCAGCTTAGGAAGCGGGGGAACTAATGAAAAACTGTTTTTT. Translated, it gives CASSLGSGGTNEKLFF. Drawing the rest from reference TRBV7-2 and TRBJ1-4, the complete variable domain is GAGVSQSPSNKVTEKGKDVELRCDPISGHTALYWYRQSLGQGLEFLIYFQGNSAPDKSGLPSDRFSAERTGGSVSTLTIQRTQQEDSAVYLCASSLGSGGTNEKLFFGSGTQLSVL.

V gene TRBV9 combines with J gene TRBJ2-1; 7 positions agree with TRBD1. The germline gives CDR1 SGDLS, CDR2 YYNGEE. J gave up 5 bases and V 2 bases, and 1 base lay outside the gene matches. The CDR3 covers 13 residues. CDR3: CASSVTGHNEQFF. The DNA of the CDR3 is TGTGCCAGCAGCGTGACAGGGCACAATGAGCAGTTCTTC. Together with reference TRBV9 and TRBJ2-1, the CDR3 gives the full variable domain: DSGVTQTPKHLITATGQRVTLRCSPRSGDLSVYWYQQSLDQGLQFLIQYYNGEERAKGNILERFSAQQFPDLHSELNLSSLELGDSALYFCASSVTGHNEQFFGPGTRLTVL.

CDR3 loop: CATGNNPGTDTQYF. CDR3 coding DNA: TGTGCCACTGGAAACAACCCGGGAACAGATACGCAGTATTTT. The chain recombines TRBV18 with TRBJ2-3, with a tentative D call TRBD2 (5 bases). Germline values: CDR1 KGHSH, CDR2 LQKENI. The CDR3 runs to 14 residues. Trimming took off 10 bases at V and 3 bases at J, with 17 bases between the two ends.

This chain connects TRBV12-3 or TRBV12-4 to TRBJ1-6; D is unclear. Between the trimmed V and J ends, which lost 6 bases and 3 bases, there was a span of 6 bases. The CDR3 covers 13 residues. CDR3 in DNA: TGTGCCAGCAGCCTCAGCTATAATTCACCCCTCCACTTT. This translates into CASSLSYNSPLHF.

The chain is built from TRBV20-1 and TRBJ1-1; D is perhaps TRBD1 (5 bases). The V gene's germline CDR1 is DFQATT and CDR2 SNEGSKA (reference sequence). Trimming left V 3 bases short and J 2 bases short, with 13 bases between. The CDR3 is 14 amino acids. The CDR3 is CSASTGFSNTEAFF. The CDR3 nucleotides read TGCAGTGCTAGTACAGGATTCTCAAACACTGAAGCTTTCTTT.

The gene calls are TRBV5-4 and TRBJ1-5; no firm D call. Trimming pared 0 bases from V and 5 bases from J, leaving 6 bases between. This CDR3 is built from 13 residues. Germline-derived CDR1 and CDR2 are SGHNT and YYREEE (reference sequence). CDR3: CASSLDTDQPQHF. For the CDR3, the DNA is TGTGCCAGCAGCTTGGACACAGATCAGCCCCAGCATTTT.

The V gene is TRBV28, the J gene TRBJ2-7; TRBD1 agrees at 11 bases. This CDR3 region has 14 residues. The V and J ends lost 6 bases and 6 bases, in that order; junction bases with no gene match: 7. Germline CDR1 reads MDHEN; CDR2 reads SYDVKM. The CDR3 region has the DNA TGTGCCAGCAGGCCACGGACAGGGGGCCTCGAGCAGTACTTC. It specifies CASRPRTGGLEQYF.

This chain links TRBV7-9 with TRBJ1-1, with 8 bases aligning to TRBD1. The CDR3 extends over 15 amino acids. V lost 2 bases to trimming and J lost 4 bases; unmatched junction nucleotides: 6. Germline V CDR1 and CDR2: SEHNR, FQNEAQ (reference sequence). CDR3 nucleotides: TGTGCCAGCAGCTTACAGGACAGGGCTGGCACTGAAGCTTTCTTT. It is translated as CASSLQDRAGTEAFF.

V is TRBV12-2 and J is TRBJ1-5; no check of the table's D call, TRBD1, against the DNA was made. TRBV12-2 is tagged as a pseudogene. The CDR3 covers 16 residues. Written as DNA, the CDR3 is TGTGCAAGTCGCTTAAGGACAGGGTGGTACGGTCAGCCCCAGCATTTT. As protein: CASRLRTGWYGQPQHF.

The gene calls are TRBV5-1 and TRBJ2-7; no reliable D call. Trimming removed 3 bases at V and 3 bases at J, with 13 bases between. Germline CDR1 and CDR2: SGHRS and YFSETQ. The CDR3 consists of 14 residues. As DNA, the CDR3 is TGCGCCAGCAGCTCCACGGTTGGCGGCTACGAGCAGTACTTC. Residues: CASSSTVGGYEQYF.

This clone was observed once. DNA for the CDR3: TGTGCCAGCAGCTTGGCCTTGGCAGGGGATACGCAGTATTTT. Its translation: CASSLALAGDTQYF. This chain links TRBV5-4 with TRBJ2-3; possibly TRBD1 for D (5 bases). V was shortened by 0 bases and J by 6 bases, with 11 bases between the two germline ends. This CDR3 contains 14 residues. From germline, CDR1 is SGHNT and CDR2 YYREEE (reference sequence).

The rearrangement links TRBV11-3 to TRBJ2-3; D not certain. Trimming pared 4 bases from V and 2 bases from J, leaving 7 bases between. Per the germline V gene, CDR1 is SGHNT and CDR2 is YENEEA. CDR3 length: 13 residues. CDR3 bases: TGTGCCAGCAGCTCCGGGTCCACAGATACGCAGTATTTT. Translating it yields CASSSGSTDTQYF.

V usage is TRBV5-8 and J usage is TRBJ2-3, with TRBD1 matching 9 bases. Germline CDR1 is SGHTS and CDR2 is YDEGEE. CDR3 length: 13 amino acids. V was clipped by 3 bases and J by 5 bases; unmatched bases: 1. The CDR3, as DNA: TGTGCCAGCAGCTGGGACAGGGAAGATACGCAGTATTTT. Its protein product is CASSWDREDTQYF.

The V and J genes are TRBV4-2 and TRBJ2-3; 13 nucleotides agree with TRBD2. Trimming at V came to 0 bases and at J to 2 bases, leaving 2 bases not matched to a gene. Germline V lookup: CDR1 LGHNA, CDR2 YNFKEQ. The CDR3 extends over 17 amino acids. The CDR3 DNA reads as TGTGCCAGCAGCCAAGAAGGGACTAGCGGGGTCACAGATACGCAGTATTTT. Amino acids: CASSQEGTSGVTDTQYF.